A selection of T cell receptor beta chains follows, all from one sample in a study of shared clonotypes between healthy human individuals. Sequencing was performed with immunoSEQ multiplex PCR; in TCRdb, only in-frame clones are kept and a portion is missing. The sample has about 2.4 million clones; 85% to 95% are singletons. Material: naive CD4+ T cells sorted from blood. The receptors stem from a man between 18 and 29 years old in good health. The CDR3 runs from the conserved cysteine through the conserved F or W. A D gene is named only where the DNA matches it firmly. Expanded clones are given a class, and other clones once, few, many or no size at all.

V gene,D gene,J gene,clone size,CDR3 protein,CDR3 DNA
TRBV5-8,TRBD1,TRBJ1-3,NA,CASSLRQGLRNTIYF,TGTGCCAGCAGCTTGCGACAGGGACTCAGAAACACCATATATTTT
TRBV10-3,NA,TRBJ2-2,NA,CAILRRSGELFF,TGTGCCATCCTCCGAAGGTCCGGGGAGCTGTTTTTT
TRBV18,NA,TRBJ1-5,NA,CASSLAAQGNQPQHF,TGTGCCAGCTCACTTGCAGCACAGGGAAATCAGCCCCAGCATTTT
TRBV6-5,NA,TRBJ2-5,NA,CASSYSGSQTQYF,TGTGCCAGCAGTTACTCGGGAAGCCAGACCCAGTACTTC
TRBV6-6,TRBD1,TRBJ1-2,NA,CASSRTGVGYGYTF,TGTGCCAGCAGCCGAACAGGGGTGGGCTATGGCTACACCTTC
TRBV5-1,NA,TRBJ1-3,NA,CASSLDVSGNTIYF,TGCGCCAGCAGCTTGGATGTCTCTGGAAACACCATATATTTT
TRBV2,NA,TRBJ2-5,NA,CASSQQGSGGETQYF,TGTGCCAGCAGTCAACAGGGGTCTGGGGGGGAGACCCAGTACTTC
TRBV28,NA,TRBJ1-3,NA,CASSTRPGNTIYF,TGTGCCAGCAGTACAAGACCAGGAAACACCATATATTTT
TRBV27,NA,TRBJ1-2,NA,CASRNRDANYGYTF,TGTGCCAGCAGAAACAGGGACGCTAACTATGGCTACACCTTC
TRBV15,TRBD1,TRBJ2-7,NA,CATSDRGRGREQYF,TGTGCCACCAGCGACAGGGGAAGGGGGCGCGAGCAGTACTTC
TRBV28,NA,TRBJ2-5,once,CASSITGIQETQYF,TGTGCCAGCAGTATAACAGGCATCCAAGAGACCCAGTACTTC
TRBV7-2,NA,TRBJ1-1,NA,CASSLAGGGNTEAFF,TGTGCCAGCAGCTTAGCGGGAGGGGGGAACACTGAAGCTTTCTTT
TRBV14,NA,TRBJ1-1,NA,CASSQERILNTEAFF,TGTGCCAGCAGCCAAGAACGTATTCTTAACACTGAAGCTTTCTTT
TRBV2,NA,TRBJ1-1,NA,CASSALNEAFF,TGTGCCAGCAGTGCACTAAATGAAGCTTTCTTT
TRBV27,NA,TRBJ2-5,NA,CASRKPGLETQYF,TGTGCCAGCAGAAAACCAGGGTTGGAGACCCAGTACTTC
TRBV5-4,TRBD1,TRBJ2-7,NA,CASSPRDRGSRYEQYF,TGTGCCAGCAGCCCGAGGGACAGGGGAAGTCGTTACGAGCAGTACTTC
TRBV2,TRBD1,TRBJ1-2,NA,CASSERGGVYGYTF,TGTGCCAGCAGTGAAAGAGGGGGCGTCTATGGCTACACCTTC
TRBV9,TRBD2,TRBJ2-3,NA,CASSALLAGGTSTDTQYF,TGTGCCAGCAGCGCCCTACTAGCGGGAGGCACTAGCACAGATACGCAGTATTTT
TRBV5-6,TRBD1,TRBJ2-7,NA,CASSLDIGGQVVYEQYF,TGTGCCAGCAGCTTGGATATCGGGGGACAGGTTGTCTACGAGCAGTACTTC
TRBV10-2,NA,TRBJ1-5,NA,CASGGQAYNQPQHF,TGCGCCAGCGGGGGGCAGGCCTACAATCAGCCCCAGCATTTT
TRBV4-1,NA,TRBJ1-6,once,CASSPAGLDNSPLHF,TGCGCCAGCAGCCCTGCAGGGTTGGATAATTCACCCCTCCACTTT
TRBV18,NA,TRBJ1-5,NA,CASSPVAGNSNQPQHF,TGTGCCAGCTCACCAGTAGCCGGGAATAGCAATCAGCCCCAGCATTTT
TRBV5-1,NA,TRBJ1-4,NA,CASSLGTGNWRDEKLFF,TGCGCCAGCAGCTTGGGCACAGGGAATTGGCGGGATGAAAAACTGTTTTTT
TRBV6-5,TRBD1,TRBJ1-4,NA,CASSYAGTENEKLFF,TGTGCCAGCAGTTACGCCGGGACAGAGAATGAAAAACTGTTTTTT
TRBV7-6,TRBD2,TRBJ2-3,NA,CASTSGAWTDTQYF,TGTGCCAGCACTAGCGGGGCGTGGACAGATACGCAGTATTTT
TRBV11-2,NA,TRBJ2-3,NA,CASSSGALAPYTDTQYF,TGTGCCAGCAGCTCGGGGGCACTAGCGCCTTACACAGATACGCAGTATTTT
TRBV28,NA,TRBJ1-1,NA,CASSLLWGAGNTEAFF,TGTGCCAGCAGCCTTCTGTGGGGGGCAGGGAACACTGAAGCTTTCTTT
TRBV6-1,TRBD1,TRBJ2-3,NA,CASSGTGQGPLDTQYF,TGTGCCAGCAGTGGGACCGGACAGGGCCCCTTAGATACGCAGTATTTT
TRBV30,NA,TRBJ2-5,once,CAWSPPPAQTQYF,TGTGCCTGGAGTCCCCCCCCCGCGCAGACCCAGTACTTC
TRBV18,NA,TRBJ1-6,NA,CASSPGTASLNSPLHF,TGTGCCAGCTCACCAGGCACAGCTTCCCTTAATTCACCCCTCCACTTT
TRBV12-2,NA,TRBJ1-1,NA,CASRIGDSLREGGTEAFF,TGTGCAAGTCGCATCGGGGACAGTCTTCGCGAAGGGGGCACTGAAGCTTTCTTT
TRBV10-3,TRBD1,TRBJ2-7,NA,CAISGTGLREQYF,TGTGCCATCAGTGGGACAGGGCTCCGCGAGCAGTACTTC
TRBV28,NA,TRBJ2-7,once,CASGPPVGEQYF,TGTGCCAGCGGACCACCGGTGGGCGAGCAGTACTTC
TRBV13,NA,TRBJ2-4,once,CASSSRGKLAKNIQYF,TGTGCCAGCAGCTCCAGGGGTAAACTAGCCAAAAACATTCAGTACTTC
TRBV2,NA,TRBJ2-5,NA,CASSEVPGETGETQYF,TGTGCCAGCAGTGAAGTACCGGGGGAGACCGGGGAGACCCAGTACTTC
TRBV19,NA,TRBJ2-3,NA,CASSFSAGGDTQYF,TGTGCCAGTAGTTTCTCCGCCGGGGGAGATACGCAGTATTTT
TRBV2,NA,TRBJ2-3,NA,CASSVMGLSTDTQYF,TGTGCCAGCAGTGTTATGGGACTGAGCACAGATACGCAGTATTTT
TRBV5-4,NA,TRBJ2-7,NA,CASATAGTLYNEQYF,TGTGCCAGCGCCACGGCCGGGACCCTATATAACGAGCAGTACTTC
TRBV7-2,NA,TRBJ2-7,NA,CASSLAMGGEYEQYF,TGTGCCAGCAGCTTAGCGATGGGGGGAGAGTACGAGCAGTACTTC
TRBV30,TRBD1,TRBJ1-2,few,CAWAQGPGGYTF,TGTGCCTGGGCACAGGGGCCGGGCGGCTACACCTTC
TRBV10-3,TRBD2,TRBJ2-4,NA,CATGGGLAKNIQYF,TGTGCCACTGGGGGGGGACTAGCCAAAAACATTCAGTACTTC
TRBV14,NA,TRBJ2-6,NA,CASSQVPPWSGANVLTF,TGTGCCAGCAGCCAAGTCCCCCCCTGGTCTGGGGCCAACGTCCTGACTTTC
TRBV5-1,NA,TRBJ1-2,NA,CASSIQGAGDDFGYTF,TGCGCCAGCAGCATTCAAGGGGCGGGGGACGATTTTGGCTACACCTTC
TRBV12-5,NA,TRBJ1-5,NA,CASGLHSNQPQHF,TGTGCTAGTGGTTTACATAGCAATCAGCCCCAGCATTTT
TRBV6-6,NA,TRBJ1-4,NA,CASRSRAPNEKLFF,TGTGCCAGCAGATCCCGGGCCCCTAATGAAAAACTGTTTTTT
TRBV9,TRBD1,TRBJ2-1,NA,CASSVQPGQGQFF,TGTGCCAGCAGCGTTCAACCGGGACAGGGTCAGTTCTTC
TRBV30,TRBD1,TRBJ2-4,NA,CAWTYGDRVTKNIQYF,TGTGCCTGGACCTACGGGGACAGGGTAACCAAAAACATTCAGTACTTC
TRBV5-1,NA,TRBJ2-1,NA,CASSLTYQSSYNEQFF,TGCGCCAGCAGCTTGACCTACCAGAGCTCCTACAATGAGCAGTTCTTC
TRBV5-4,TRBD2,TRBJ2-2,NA,CASSLGSSGGNAGELFF,TGTGCCAGCAGCTTGGGGTCTAGCGGGGGGAACGCCGGGGAGCTGTTTTTT
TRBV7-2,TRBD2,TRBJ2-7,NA,CASSLTSGLSYEQYF,TGTGCCAGCAGCTTAACTAGCGGGCTTTCCTACGAGCAGTACTTC
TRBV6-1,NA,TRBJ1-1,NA,CASRLTTEAFF,TGTGCCAGCAGATTAACAACTGAAGCTTTCTTT
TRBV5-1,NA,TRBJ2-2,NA,CASSRGQNTGELFF,TGCGCCAGCAGCCGAGGACAGAACACCGGGGAGCTGTTTTTT
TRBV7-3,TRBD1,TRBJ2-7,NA,CASSPGQGLDEQYF,TGTGCCAGCAGCCCCGGACAGGGTCTGGACGAGCAGTACTTC